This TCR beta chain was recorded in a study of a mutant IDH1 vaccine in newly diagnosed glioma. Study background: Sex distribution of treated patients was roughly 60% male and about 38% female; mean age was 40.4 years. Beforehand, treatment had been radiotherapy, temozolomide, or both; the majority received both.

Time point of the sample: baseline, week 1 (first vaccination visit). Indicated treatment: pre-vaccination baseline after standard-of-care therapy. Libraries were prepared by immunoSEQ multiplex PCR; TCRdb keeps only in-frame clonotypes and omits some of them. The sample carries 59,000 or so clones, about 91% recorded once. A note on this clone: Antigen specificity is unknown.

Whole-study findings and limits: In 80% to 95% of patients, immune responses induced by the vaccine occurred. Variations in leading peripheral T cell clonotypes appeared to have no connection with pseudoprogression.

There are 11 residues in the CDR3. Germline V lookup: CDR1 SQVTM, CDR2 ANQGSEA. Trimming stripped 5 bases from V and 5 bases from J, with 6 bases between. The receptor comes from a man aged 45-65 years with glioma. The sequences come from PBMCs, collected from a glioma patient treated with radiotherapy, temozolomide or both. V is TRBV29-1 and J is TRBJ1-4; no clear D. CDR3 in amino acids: CSVRKNEKLFF. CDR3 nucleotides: TGCAGCGTTCGGAAAAATGAAAAACTGTTTTTT.